A single sample gave rise to the 22 T cell receptor beta chains below, sequenced in a study of metastatic and nonmetastatic thyroid tumors. TCRdb re-called clones via MiXCR from the PCR reads. The repertoire consists of some 13,000 clones, with roughly 33% occurring once and the leading ten covering over 9.5%. Every patient underwent thyroid surgery untreated. The sequencing sample was made of tumor tissue. These receptors were taken from a female donor with papillary thyroid cancer or a benign thyroid nodule (not recorded which). Some clones in this sample may be carry-over from other donors' samples.

CDR3 in amino acids: CASSLVVAGGPGNTIYF. The CDR3 nucleotides are TGCGCCAGCAGCTTGGTAGTGGCAGGGGGTCCTGGAAACACCATATATTTT. The chain uses TRBV5-1 and TRBJ1-3; 7 bases agree with TRBD1. CDR3 length: 17 amino acids. J lost 2 bases, V lost 0 bases, and 8 bases had no gene match. Germline lookup yields CDR1 SGHRS and CDR2 YFSETQ. Combining the CDR3 with reference TRBV5-1 and TRBJ1-3 gives the whole variable domain KAGVTQTPRYLIKTRGQQVTLSCSPISGHRSVSWYQQTPGQGLQFLFEYFSETQRNKGNFPGRFSGRQFSNSRSEMNVSTLELGDSALYLCASSLVVAGGPGNTIYFGEGSWLTVV.

The table lists this clone with a few counts. The V gene is TRBV6-1, the J gene TRBJ2-7; D not certain. The CDR3 totals 12 residues. Trimming shortened V by 3 bases and J by 6 bases, and 9 bases separated the two germline ends. Per the germline V gene, CDR1 is MNHNS and CDR2 is SASEGT. The CDR3 loop reads CASSESLGEQYF. The CDR3, as DNA: TGTGCCAGCAGTGAGTCCTTGGGCGAGCAGTACTTC.

Within the sample, this clone is medium-sized. The rearrangement uses TRBV7-2 and TRBJ2-7, with D possibly matching TRBD1 (6 bases). V shed 5 bases and J shed 2 bases, with 16 bases lying between them. This CDR3 is built from 15 residues. Per germline, CDR1 SGHTA and CDR2 FQGNSA. The CDR3 loop reads CASSTLDRWTYEQYF. CDR3 bases: TGTGCCAGCAGCACACTTGACAGGTGGACCTACGAGCAGTACTTC.

The CDR3 DNA sequence: TGTGCCTGGAGTGTAGGACCAGCCTATGGCTACACCTTC. This translates into CAWSVGPAYGYTF. The V and J genes are TRBV30 and TRBJ1-2; unclear D gene. The CDR3 totals 13 residues. With 0 bases removed from V and 4 bases from J, the gap between germline ends came to 9 bases. The germline CDR1 and CDR2 sequences are GTSNPN and SVGIG (reference sequence).

The chain links TRBV9 to TRBJ2-3; D is perhaps TRBD1 or TRBD2 (6 bases each). CDR3 length: 15 amino acids. Germline V gene lookup returns CDR1 SGDLS and CDR2 YYNGEE. Trimming shortened V by 4 bases and J by 2 bases, and 14 bases separated the two germline ends. CDR3 DNA sequence: TGTGCCAGCAGCCCGCGGGACACCTACACAGATACGCAGTATTTT. Translation gives CASSPRDTYTDTQYF.

CDR3 sequence reads: CASSFGVPGQPQHF. The DNA of the CDR3 is TGTGCCAGTAGTTTCGGGGTACCGGGTCAGCCCCAGCATTTT. The chain joins TRBV19 to TRBJ1-5; D ambiguous. The CDR3 covers 14 residues. Germline CDR1 and CDR2: LNHDA and SQIVND (reference sequence). The V gene lost 5 bases and the J gene lost 6 bases, with 14 bases spanning the gap.

This clone is medium-sized by share. This rearrangement joins TRBV6-1 to TRBJ2-7; D unresolved. V lost 6 bases and J lost 3, with 9 bases in between. The CDR3 totals 12 residues. Germline values: CDR1 MNHNS, CDR2 SASEGT. Written as DNA, the CDR3 is TGTGCCAGCAGACAGACTCTCTACGAGCAGTACTTC. It encodes CASRQTLYEQYF.

This clone was observed a handful of times. This chain uses TRBV28 with TRBJ2-7; perhaps TRBD1 as D (6 bases). This CDR3 has 14 residues. V was shortened by 3 bases and J by 3 bases, with 12 bases between the two germline ends. Per the germline V gene, CDR1 is MDHEN and CDR2 is SYDVKM. CDR3 sequence reads: CASSFDGQNYEQYF. CDR3 in DNA: TGTGCCAGCAGTTTCGATGGACAGAACTACGAGCAGTACTTC.

The chain recombines TRBV4-1 with TRBJ1-4; D is possibly TRBD1 (6 bases). Trimming cost V 4 bases and J 5 bases, with 14 bases left between them. The CDR3 covers 15 residues. The germline CDR1 and CDR2 sequences are MGHRA and YSYEKL. CDR3 in DNA: TGCGCCAGCAGCCTGAGGACTGGGACAAATGAAAAACTGTTTTTT. This sequence encodes CASSLRTGTNEKLFF.

This clone was counted between two and nine times. The chain uses TRBV7-6 and TRBJ2-3; 11 positions agree with TRBD2. J gave up 0 bases and V 6 bases, and 11 bases lay outside the gene matches. The V gene's germline CDR1 is SGHVS and CDR2 FNYEAQ. The CDR3 runs to 18 residues. CDR3 in amino acids: CASSSMGLAEASTDTQYF. CDR3 coding DNA: TGTGCCAGCAGTTCCATGGGACTAGCGGAGGCTAGCACAGATACGCAGTATTTT. The full variable domain, with the rest looked up from reference TRBV7-6 and TRBJ2-3, is GAGVSQSPRYKVTKRGQDVALRCDPISGHVSLYWYRQALGQGPEFLTYFNYEAQQDKSGLPNDRFSAERPEGSISTLTIQRTEQRDSAMYRCASSSMGLAEASTDTQYFGPGTRLTVL.

This clone has only a few counts. The V and J genes are TRBV12-3 or TRBV12-4 and TRBJ2-7, with a possible D match to TRBD2 (5 bases). V was pared by 6 bases and J by 2 bases, with 8 bases between. The CDR3 extends over 12 amino acids. The CDR3 loop is CASRSTTYEQYF. CDR3 nucleotides: TGTGCCAGCAGATCGACTACCTACGAGCAGTACTTC.

Remarks on this clone: At one of its ends the junction is not consistent with the germline gene, which may arise from a read error. The rearrangement uses TRBV5-5 and TRBJ1-4; perhaps TRBD1 as D (5 bases). The CDR3 extends over 12 amino acids. Germline CDR1 is SGHKS and CDR2 is YYEKEE (reference sequence). For the CDR3, the DNA is TGTGCCAGCAGCCCCGAGGGGCCAGGACCCAATTTT. Its protein product is CASSPEGPGPNF. The whole variable domain, filled in from reference TRBV5-5 and TRBJ1-4, reads DAGVTQSPTHLIKTRGQQVTLRCSPISGHKSVSWYQQVLGQGPQFIFQYYEKEERGRGNFPDRFSARQFPNYSSELNVNALLLGDSALYLCASSPEGPGPNFGSGTQLSVL.

This clone was observed a few times. The CDR3 sequence: CASGPGPNYGYTF. Here the CDR3 DNA reads TGTGCCAGCGGGCCGGGGCCTAACTATGGCTACACCTTC. The chain combines TRBV6-1 with TRBJ1-2; a weak D match, TRBD1 (5 bases). This CDR3 has 13 amino acids. V was clipped by 8 bases and J by 0 bases, with 10 bases between them. Germline values: CDR1 MNHNS, CDR2 SASEGT.

CDR3: CSARDQDLNQPQHF. The DNA of the CDR3 is TGCAGTGCTAGAGATCAGGATCTCAATCAGCCCCAGCATTTT. The chain employs TRBV20-1 and TRBJ1-5; D is unclear. Germline CDR1 is DFQATT and CDR2 is SNEGSKA (reference sequence). Trimming left V 0 bases short and J 3 bases short, with 9 bases between. The length of the CDR3 is 14 residues.

This clone has a handful of counts. The chain uses TRBV7-2 and TRBJ1-2, with D hard to call. Trimming removed 3 bases from V and 4 bases from J, with 6 bases in between. This CDR3 is 12 amino acids long. Germline CDR1 SGHTA, CDR2 FQGNSA. CDR3 in amino acids: CASSLGTYGYTF. For the CDR3, the DNA is TGTGCCAGCAGCTTGGGAACCTATGGCTACACCTTC.

This clone was recorded at least ten times. The rearrangement joins TRBV18 to TRBJ2-7; no firm D call. The CDR3 consists of 14 residues. V lost 6 bases and J 1 base, leaving 13 bases between the germline ends. In germline, CDR1 is KGHSH, CDR2 LQKENI. In DNA, the CDR3 is TGTGCCAGCTCCCCCCCGTACAGTTCCTACGAGCAGTACTTC. Translating gives CASSPPYSSYEQYF.

V and J are TRBV11-2 and TRBJ1-6; TRBD1 aligns across 10 bases. The CDR3 sequence is 16 residues long. The ends lost 5 bases at V and 14 bases at J; junction bases unmatched: 15. The V gene's germline CDR1 is SGHAT and CDR2 FQNNGV. The CDR3 region has the DNA TGTGCCAGCAGCCCGTTAGGGGACAGGGGCGCTCGGGCCCTCCACTTT. Protein: CASSPLGDRGARALHF.

The J gene is TRBJ1-3, the V gene TRBV11-2; tentative D call: TRBD1 (5 bases). There are 16 residues in the CDR3. V shed 1 base and J shed 2 bases, with 12 bases lying between them. Per germline, CDR1 SGHAT and CDR2 FQNNGV. The CDR3 region is CASSLVRQSAGNTIYF. CDR3 DNA sequence: TGTGCCAGCAGCTTAGTGAGACAGTCAGCTGGAAACACCATATATTTT. Variable domain in full (rest from reference TRBV11-2 and TRBJ1-3): EAGVAQSPRYKIIEKRQSVAFWCNPISGHATLYWYQQILGQGPKLLIQFQNNGVVDDSQLPKDRFSAERLKGVDSTLKIQPAKLEDSAVYLCASSLVRQSAGNTIYFGEGSWLTVV.

A few counts support this clone. The chain employs TRBV27 and TRBJ2-2, with TRBD1 identical over 9 bases. Germline V gene lookup returns CDR1 MNHEY and CDR2 SMNVEV (reference sequence). This CDR3 region has 17 residues. With V trimmed by 1 base and J by 4 bases, 7 bases remained unmatched. The CDR3 nucleotides are TGTGCCAGCAGTTTATTACAGGGGGCGCGAGGCACCGGGGAGCTGTTTTTT. Its protein product is CASSLLQGARGTGELFF.

This clone came up a few times. The V gene is TRBV6-1, the J gene TRBJ1-2, with D possibly matching TRBD1 (6 bases). The CDR3 length is 13 residues. The germline CDR1 and CDR2 sequences are MNHNS and SASEGT. V was clipped by 7 bases and J by 5 bases, with 14 bases between them. CDR3 sequence: CASNPGHHYGYTF. CDR3 DNA sequence: TGTGCCAGCAACCCGGGACATCATTATGGCTACACCTTC.

There are many counts of this clone. A much larger clone differs by one base, so this may be a read error. This rearrangement joins TRBV11-1 to TRBJ1-2, with D unclear. The CDR3 loop spans 16 amino acids. V was clipped by 7 bases and J by 4 bases, with 22 bases between them. Germline V gene data show CDR1 as SGHAT and CDR2 as FQDESV (reference sequence). In DNA, the CDR3 is TGTGCCAGCACCCCCCAGCGCACAAGGAGTATCTATGGCTACACCTTC. As protein: CASTPQRTRSIYGYTF.

In this sample, this clone turned up many times. The rearrangement uses TRBV20-1 and TRBJ2-1, with D unclear. The V gene lost 1 base and the J gene lost 6 bases, with 13 bases spanning the gap. Per the germline V gene, CDR1 is DFQATT and CDR2 is SNEGSKA (reference sequence). CDR3 length equals 14 residues. The CDR3 bases are TGCAGTGCTAGAGTTTTGCGTTTGGGCAATGAGCAGTTCTTC. Protein product: CSARVLRLGNEQFF.